These 14 T cell receptor beta chains came from one sample sequenced in a study of T-cell memory formation after mild COVID-19. TCRdb itself ran the 5' RACE reads through MiXCR, one entry per CDR3 protein. Here the sample spans about 33,000 distinct CDR3 sequences, more than 20% being singletons. Sequencing was performed on PBMCs or a T cell subset sorted from them (not recorded which). The receptors here all came from an adult who had mild COVID-19 (a few samples of this study predate the infection). Cell type and time point are not known.

The sample holds many counts of this clonotype. The chain joins TRBV12-3 or TRBV12-4 to TRBJ2-2; D is unclear. Trimming cost V 5 bases and J 1 base, with 17 bases left between them. The CDR3 contains 17 residues. Here the CDR3 DNA reads TGTGCCAGCAGTCCACTACCCCCCCAGGTGAACACCGGGGAGCTGTTTTTT. As protein: CASSPLPPQVNTGELFF.

This clonotype showed up many times. The CDR3 DNA is TGCGCCAGCAGCTTGGAACGATACCAAGAGACCCAGTACTTC. The encoded protein is CASSLERYQETQYF. This chain connects TRBV5-1 to TRBJ2-5; D gene unclear. CDR1 and CDR2 (germline): SGHRS, YFSETQ. The CDR3 spans 14 residues. V lost 0 bases to trimming and J lost 0 bases, with 6 bases between them.

To note about this clonotype: Just one base apart from a much larger clone, this may be a read error. The V call is TRBV4-3, the J call TRBJ2-7, with 10 bases matching TRBD1. The germline V gene encodes CDR1 LGHNA and CDR2 YSLEER. The CDR3 totals 17 residues. Written as DNA, the CDR3 is TGCTCCAGCAGCCAAGACCCGCCGGGACAGGGGAGGACCGAGCAGTACTTC. Translating gives CSSSQDPPGQGRTEQYF.

This clonotype was detected only a few times. The chain recombines TRBV5-4 with TRBJ2-1; D possibly corresponds to TRBD2 (5 bases). The V end lost 0 bases, the J end lost 8 bases, and 9 bases lay between the germline ends. Germline V gene data show CDR1 as SGHNT and CDR2 as YYREEE (reference sequence). This CDR3 is 13 amino acids long. The CDR3 loop reads CASSLAARDEQFF. DNA for the CDR3: TGTGCCAGCAGCTTGGCAGCGCGGGATGAGCAGTTCTTC.

This clonotype was picked up many times. The CDR3 DNA reads as TGTGCCAGCAGTTTGATAAGCGGAATAACCTACGAGCAGTACTTC. Its translation: CASSLISGITYEQYF. The V gene is TRBV12-3 or TRBV12-4, the J gene TRBJ2-7; tentative D call: TRBD2 (5 bases). The CDR3 spans 15 residues. Deletions cut 3 bases from V and 2 bases from J, with 14 bases between.

This clonotype was picked up many times. The chain employs TRBV4-3 and TRBJ2-2; D is uncertain. Germline V CDR1 and CDR2: LGHNA, YSLEER. The CDR3 spans 15 residues. Trimming left V 4 bases short and J 7 bases short, with 16 bases between. CDR3 bases: TGCGCCAGCAGCCTGGCCGCAGTAATGGGCGGGGAGCTGTTTTTT. Amino acids: CASSLAAVMGGELFF.

The V and J genes are TRBV27 and TRBJ2-7, with D perhaps matching TRBD1 (6 bases). The CDR3 contains 13 residues. V lost 2 bases and J lost 3, with 8 bases in between. The germline V gene has CDR1 MNHEY and CDR2 SMNVEV (reference sequence). CDR3 protein: CASSLGQFYEQYF. As DNA, the CDR3 is TGTGCCAGCAGTTTAGGACAGTTCTACGAGCAGTACTTC.

This clonotype was seen ten or more times. The chain has TRBV20-1 and TRBJ2-5; D is perhaps TRBD1 (6 bases). The ends were cut back, 7 bases at V and 3 bases at J, with 15 bases in the middle. CDR1 and CDR2 from the germline V gene are DFQATT and SNEGSKA (reference sequence). This CDR3 has 13 amino acids. DNA of the CDR3: TGCAGTGACCGGAGACAGGCAGAAGAGACCCAGTACTTC. Translated, it gives CSDRRQAEETQYF.

This clonotype appeared many times. The gene calls are TRBV20-1 and TRBJ1-5; possible D gene TRBD1, 5 bases. The CDR3 sequence is 14 residues long. V was cut by 2 bases and J by 3 bases, with 11 bases left in between. Germline V gives CDR1 DFQATT, CDR2 SNEGSKA (reference sequence). CDR3 amino acids: CSARSGTPNQPQHF. In DNA form, the CDR3 reads TGCAGTGCTAGATCGGGGACCCCCAATCAGCCCCAGCATTTT.

This clonotype has a count of ten or more. V usage is TRBV6-5 and J usage is TRBJ2-3; possibly TRBD1 for D (6 bases). Trimming removed 6 bases at V and 2 bases at J, with 15 bases between. This CDR3 is 15 amino acids long. The germline gives CDR1 MNHEY, CDR2 SVGAGI. The DNA of the CDR3 is TGTGCCAGCAGACAGGGTTCGGTGGCCACAGATACGCAGTATTTT. Its translation is CASRQGSVATDTQYF.

The gene calls are TRBV7-9 and TRBJ2-3; 8 bases match TRBD2. CDR1 and CDR2 (germline): SEHNR, FQNEAQ (reference sequence). The ends lost 5 bases at V and 2 bases at J; junction bases unmatched: 9. The CDR3 runs to 16 residues. The CDR3 nucleotides are TGTGCCAGCAGCCATCTCGGGCGGGAGGTCACAGATACGCAGTATTTT. It encodes CASSHLGREVTDTQYF.

This clonotype showed up many times. This chain connects TRBV7-3 to TRBJ2-6; D is unresolved. V was shortened by 8 bases and J by 4 bases, with 9 bases between the two germline ends. The germline V gene encodes CDR1 SGHTA and CDR2 FQGTGA. The CDR3 is 13 residues long. The CDR3 DNA reads as TGTGCCAGCTTCACCTCCGGGGCCAACGTCCTGACTTTC. Residues: CASFTSGANVLTF.

This clonotype was seen at least ten times. The CDR3 protein is CASSAIAADTQYF. The CDR3 DNA follows: TGTGCCAGCAGTGCAATAGCGGCAGATACGCAGTATTTT. This chain links TRBV2 with TRBJ2-3, with D perhaps TRBD2 (6 bases). Germline CDR1 SNHLY, CDR2 FYNNEI. The CDR3 is 13 amino acids. V shed 4 bases and J shed 4 bases, with 9 bases lying between them.

The chain carries TRBV5-4 and TRBJ2-5, with a possible D match to TRBD1 (6 bases). There are 13 residues in the CDR3. With 6 bases removed from V and 2 bases from J, the gap between germline ends came to 11 bases. Germline V gene lookup returns CDR1 SGHNT and CDR2 YYREEE (reference sequence). The CDR3 loop is CASNFGQQETQYF. In nucleotides, the CDR3 is TGTGCCAGCAATTTTGGACAGCAAGAGACCCAGTACTTC.